The 10 T cell receptor beta chains given below trace back to one sample, sequenced in a study of human T cells and chemical hapten exposure. Sample time point: pre-sensitization, week 0. Treatment in this sample: therapeutic diphenylcyclopropenone sensitization with weekly scalp DPC. Via MiXCR, TCRdb re-called the RACE reads, giving one row per CDR3 protein. Of tens of thousands of distinct CDR3 sequences in the sample, about 8.9% were seen once. Specimen: whole blood, collected in connection with sensitization to the hapten diphenylcyclopropenone (DPC). The receptors stem from a woman aged 40 to 50 with alopecia areata. Some clones in this sample may be carry-over from other donors' samples.

This clonotype appeared a few times. The J gene is TRBJ1-2, the V gene TRBV27; D ambiguous. The germline V gene encodes CDR1 MNHEY and CDR2 SMNVEV (reference sequence). Trimming took off 3 bases at V and 6 bases at J, with 11 bases between the two ends. This CDR3 spans 13 amino acids. The CDR3 here is CASSFSGGNGYTF. Written as DNA, the CDR3 is TGTGCCAGCAGTTTTTCTGGCGGGAATGGCTACACCTTC.

This clonotype has just a few counts. The chain combines TRBV4-3 with TRBJ2-7, with 9 nucleotides matching TRBD2. The V gene's germline CDR1 is LGHNA and CDR2 YSLEER. The CDR3 contains 17 residues. Trimming cost V 0 bases and J 0 bases; bases outside gene matches: 6. The DNA of the CDR3 is TGCGCCAGCAGCCAAGATATGGCGGGGGGGCCCTCCTACGAGCAGTACTTC. Translating it yields CASSQDMAGGPSYEQYF.

This chain uses TRBV5-6 with TRBJ2-2; 7 bases agree with TRBD2. CDR1 is SGHDT and CDR2 is YYEEEE in the germline V gene. With V trimmed by 3 bases and J by 2 bases, 13 bases remained unmatched. The CDR3 length is 18 residues. Here the CDR3 DNA reads TGTGCCAGCAGCTGGCTCCCAGGACTAGGAGTTAACACCGGGGAGCTGTTTTTT. This sequence encodes CASSWLPGLGVNTGELFF. Together with reference TRBV5-6 and TRBJ2-2, the CDR3 gives the full variable domain: DAGVTQSPTHLIKTRGQQVTLRCSPKSGHDTVSWYQQALGQGPQFIFQYYEEEERQRGNFPDRFSGHQFPNYSSELNVNALLLGDSALYLCASSWLPGLGVNTGELFFGEGSRLTVL.

The sample holds many counts of this clonotype. This chain joins TRBV6-5 and TRBJ1-5, with no clear D. This CDR3 has 15 residues. Germline assignment: CDR1 MNHEY and CDR2 SVGAGI. V shed 0 bases and J shed 0 bases, with 6 bases lying between them. The CDR3 DNA reads TGTGCCAGCAGTTACTCGTCGTCTAGCAATCAGCCCCAGCATTTT. It specifies CASSYSSSSNQPQHF.

This clonotype was counted many times. The chain employs TRBV7-2 and TRBJ2-3, with D possibly matching TRBD2 (6 bases). This CDR3 spans 16 amino acids. The germline V and J ends were trimmed by 1 base and 8 bases, with 19 bases remaining between them. From germline, CDR1 is SGHTA and CDR2 FQGNSA. CDR3 sequence: CASSLGGATSRTTQYF. The CDR3, as DNA: TGTGCCAGCAGCTTAGGCGGGGCTACCAGCCGTACTACGCAGTATTTT.

The chain carries TRBV30 and TRBJ2-2; possibly TRBD2 for D (6 bases). This CDR3 is 16 amino acids long. The germline V gene has CDR1 GTSNPN and CDR2 SVGIG (reference sequence). V lost 2 bases to trimming and J lost 4 bases, with 17 bases between them. The CDR3 protein is CAWSMGGPILTGELFF. CDR3 DNA: TGTGCCTGGAGTATGGGGGGTCCAATTCTCACCGGGGAGCTGTTTTTT.

This clonotype came up many times. V is TRBV7-2 and J is TRBJ2-1; 8 bases line up with TRBD2. V gave up 3 bases and J gave up 3 bases; unmatched junction bases: 7. Germline lookup yields CDR1 SGHTA and CDR2 FQGNSA. This CDR3 contains 16 residues. The CDR3 is CASSLGGGPYYNEQFF. In DNA, the CDR3 is TGTGCCAGCAGCTTGGGCGGGGGGCCCTACTACAATGAGCAGTTCTTC. The variable domain in full, with the rest retrieved from reference TRBV7-2 and TRBJ2-1, is GAGVSQSPSNKVTEKGKDVELRCDPISGHTALYWYRQSLGQGLEFLIYFQGNSAPDKSGLPSDRFSAERTGGSVSTLTIQRTQQEDSAVYLCASSLGGGPYYNEQFFGPGTRLTVL.

About this clonotype: This may be a read error, as it is one base from a much larger clone. The V gene is TRBV20-1, the J gene TRBJ2-5; the D gene is possibly TRBD2 (6 bases). Germline lookup yields CDR1 DFQATT and CDR2 SNEGSKA (reference sequence). The CDR3 is 16 amino acids. With 0 bases removed from V and 5 bases from J, the gap between germline ends came to 19 bases. CDR3 sequence reads: CSARDWVGRTDETQYF. Written as DNA, the CDR3 is TGCAGTGCTAGAGATTGGGTGGGGAGGACGGATGAGACCCAGTACTTC.

This clonotype was recorded many times. CDR3 sequence: CASSHRGTLNTEAFF. CDR3 in DNA: TGTGCCAGCAGCCATCGAGGGACCTTGAACACTGAAGCTTTCTTT. The chain uses TRBV7-9 and TRBJ1-1, with D perhaps matching TRBD1 (5 bases). The ends were cut back, 5 bases at V and 0 bases at J, with 13 bases in the middle. Germline-derived CDR1 and CDR2 are SEHNR and FQNEAQ (reference sequence). This CDR3 contains 15 residues.

In DNA, the CDR3 is TGTGCCAGCAGCTCATCAAGGTGGGGGGTCGAGGATACGCAGTATTTT. As protein: CASSSSRWGVEDTQYF. The J gene is TRBJ2-3, the V gene TRBV6-5; perhaps TRBD2 as D (6 bases). Germline loops: CDR1 MNHEY, CDR2 SVGAGI. This CDR3 contains 16 residues. Between the trimmed V and J ends, which lost 6 bases and 6 bases, there was a span of 22 bases.